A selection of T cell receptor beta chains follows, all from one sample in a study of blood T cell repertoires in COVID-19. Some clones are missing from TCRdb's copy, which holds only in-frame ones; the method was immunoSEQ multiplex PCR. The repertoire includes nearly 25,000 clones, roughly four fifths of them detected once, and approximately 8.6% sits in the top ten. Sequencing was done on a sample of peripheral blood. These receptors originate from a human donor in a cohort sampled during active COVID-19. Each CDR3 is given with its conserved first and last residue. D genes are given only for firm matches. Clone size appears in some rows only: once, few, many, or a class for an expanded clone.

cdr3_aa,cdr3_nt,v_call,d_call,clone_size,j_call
CASSLEDRGVAFF,TGCGCCAGCAGCTTGGAAGACAGGGGAGTAGCTTTCTTT,TRBV5-1,TRBD1,-,TRBJ1-1
CASSQQPGTGNTEAFF,TGTGCCAGCAGCCAACAACCCGGGACAGGGAACACTGAAGCTTTCTTT,TRBV7-2,TRBD1,-,TRBJ1-1
CASGPRTGVNQPQHF,TGTGCCAGCGGCCCCCGGACAGGGGTCAATCAGCCCCAGCATTTT,TRBV27,TRBD1,-,TRBJ1-5
CASSPGQGWNQPQHF,TGTGCCAGTAGTCCAGGACAGGGGTGGAATCAGCCCCAGCATTTT,TRBV19,TRBD1,-,TRBJ1-5
CASSPTESSYNEQFF,TGCGCCAGCAGCCCGACAGAGAGCTCCTACAATGAGCAGTTCTTC,TRBV5-1,-,-,TRBJ2-1
CASSPRRTGENEQFF,TGTGCCAGCTCACCCCGCCGGACAGGGGAGAATGAGCAGTTCTTC,TRBV18,TRBD1,-,TRBJ2-1
CASSPGTGSEAFF,TGTGCCAGCAGTCCCGGGACAGGGTCTGAAGCTTTCTTT,TRBV12-3/TRBV12-4,TRBD1,-,TRBJ1-1
CATSDLDSYQPQHF,TGTGCCACCAGTGATCTGGACAGTTATCAGCCCCAGCATTTT,TRBV24-1,-,few,TRBJ1-5
CASSFRGGFGSPLHF,TGTGCCAGCAGTTTTAGAGGGGGATTCGGTTCACCCCTCCACTTT,TRBV28,-,medium-sized,TRBJ1-6
CASRSKNSYEQYF,TGTGCCAGTAGGTCCAAAAACTCCTACGAGCAGTACTTC,TRBV19,-,-,TRBJ2-7
CASSKGAGETQYF,TGTGCCAGCAGTAAGGGGGCCGGGGAGACCCAGTACTTC,TRBV6-6,TRBD1,-,TRBJ2-5
CASSLTGAPNTGELFF,TGTGCCAGCAGCTTAACGGGGGCCCCGAACACCGGGGAGCTGTTTTTT,TRBV7-3,-,-,TRBJ2-2
CASSLAGGEETQYF,TGCGCCAGCAGCTTGGCGGGGGGCGAGGAGACCCAGTACTTC,TRBV5-1,-,-,TRBJ2-5
CSASGSGAEAFF,TGCAGCGCATCCGGGTCGGGGGCTGAAGCTTTCTTT,TRBV29-1,-,-,TRBJ1-1
CASRPGIAGTYEQYF,TGTGCCAGCAGGCCCGGGATAGCGGGGACCTACGAGCAGTACTTC,TRBV27,TRBD2,-,TRBJ2-7
CARRRESSNQPQHF,TGTGCCAGAAGAAGAGAGAGTAGCAATCAGCCCCAGCATTTT,TRBV5-3,-,-,TRBJ1-5
CASSAGAMNTEAFF,TGTGCCAGCAGCGCAGGGGCCATGAACACTGAAGCTTTCTTT,TRBV27,-,-,TRBJ1-1
CASSQDRGNSYGYTF,TGCGCCAGCAGCCAAGATAGGGGGAATAGCTATGGCTACACCTTC,TRBV4-3,-,-,TRBJ1-2
CASSIPGSGNTIYF,TGTGCCAGTAGTATTCCAGGGTCTGGAAACACCATATATTTT,TRBV19,-,-,TRBJ1-3
CASSLATGDGYTF,TGTGCCAGCAGCTTAGCGACAGGGGATGGCTACACCTTC,TRBV7-3,TRBD1,-,TRBJ1-2
CASSLAGGPLEQYF,TGTGCCAGCAGCTTAGCGGGGGGGCCTCTCGAGCAGTACTTC,TRBV7-9,-,few,TRBJ2-7
CASSPPGGADTQYF,TGTGCCAGCAGCCCACCGGGGGGGGCAGATACGCAGTATTTT,TRBV9,TRBD2,-,TRBJ2-3
CASSKTPGTLNTDTQYF,TGCGCCAGCAGCAAGACCCCCGGGACACTCAACACAGATACGCAGTATTTT,TRBV5-1,-,-,TRBJ2-3
CASSYLGGHLNTEAFF,TGTGCCAGCAGCTACTTAGGGGGACATCTTAACACTGAAGCTTTCTTT,TRBV11-1,-,-,TRBJ1-1
CASSWDGGGSPLHF,TGTGCCAGCAGCTGGGATGGGGGGGGATCACCCCTCCACTTT,TRBV7-2,-,once,TRBJ1-6
CASSVGVQVSYNSPLHF,TGTGCCAGCAGCGTAGGGGTACAGGTCTCCTATAATTCACCCCTCCACTTT,TRBV9,-,-,TRBJ1-6
CARGQGNTGELFF,TGTGCCAGGGGACAGGGGAACACCGGGGAGCTGTTTTTT,TRBV6-5,TRBD1,few,TRBJ2-2
CASSAHAGQENTEAFF,TGTGCCAGCAGCGCCCATGCGGGACAGGAGAACACTGAAGCTTTCTTT,TRBV9,TRBD1,few,TRBJ1-1
CASTYILMNTEAFF,TGTGCCAGCACCTATATACTCATGAACACTGAAGCTTTCTTT,TRBV2,-,-,TRBJ1-1
CASSLAAGARETQYF,TGTGCCAGCAGCTTAGCGGCGGGAGCCCGGGAGACCCAGTACTTC,TRBV7-9,TRBD2,-,TRBJ2-5
CASSLSISVNRETQYF,TGTGCCAGCAGCTTATCTATTTCGGTAAACCGGGAGACCCAGTACTTC,TRBV7-9,-,-,TRBJ2-5
CASSSGTSGGWETQYF,TGTGCCAGCAGCTCCGGGACTAGCGGGGGGTGGGAGACCCAGTACTTC,TRBV7-3,TRBD2,-,TRBJ2-5
CASTPNHQGREQYF,TGTGCCAGCACACCTAACCACCAGGGTCGGGAGCAGTACTTC,TRBV7-2,-,-,TRBJ2-7
CASSLSAGPTEAFF,TGTGCCAGCAGCTTGAGTGCGGGGCCCACTGAAGCTTTCTTT,TRBV5-5,-,-,TRBJ1-1
CASSLGGPEKLFF,TGTGCCAGCAGCCTCGGGGGGCCAGAAAAACTGTTTTTT,TRBV7-2,-,-,TRBJ1-4
CASSDSENSPLHF,TGCGCCAGCAGTGATAGTGAGAATTCACCCCTCCACTTT,TRBV10-2,-,-,TRBJ1-6
CASSAGVGSTDTQYF,TGTGCCAGCAGCGCGGGGGTCGGAAGCACAGATACGCAGTATTTT,TRBV5-4,TRBD2,-,TRBJ2-3
CASSQGGTGKDTIYF,TGCGCCAGCAGCCAAGGCGGGACAGGGAAAGACACCATATATTTT,TRBV4-1,TRBD1,-,TRBJ1-3
CASFRDRGQDEQFF,TGCGCCAGCTTTCGGGACAGGGGGCAAGATGAGCAGTTCTTC,TRBV5-1,TRBD1,-,TRBJ2-1
CASRSGTGNEKLFF,TGTGCCAGTAGATCCGGGACAGGGAATGAAAAACTGTTTTTT,TRBV19,TRBD1,-,TRBJ1-4
CASSSLSYEQYF,TGTGCCAGCAGCTCCCTCTCCTACGAGCAGTACTTC,TRBV7-9,-,-,TRBJ2-7
CASMEGRGYNEQFF,TGTGCCAGCATGGAGGGGCGGGGCTACAATGAGCAGTTCTTC,TRBV3-1/TRBV3-2,-,-,TRBJ2-1
CASSLWAETQYF,TGTGCCAGCAGTTTGTGGGCGGAGACCCAGTACTTC,TRBV12-3/TRBV12-4,-,-,TRBJ2-5
CASSYSGQGQETQYF,TGTGCCAGCAGTTACTCAGGGCAGGGGCAAGAGACCCAGTACTTC,TRBV6-6,-,once,TRBJ2-5
CASSQSPHPTDTQYF,TGTGCCAGCAGCCAAAGCCCCCACCCCACAGATACGCAGTATTTT,TRBV7-7,-,-,TRBJ2-3
CASSLAQIAGKGEQYF,TGCGCCAGCAGCTTGGCGCAGATTGCAGGGAAAGGCGAGCAGTACTTC,TRBV5-1,-,-,TRBJ2-7
CASQVAGSTDTQYF,TGTGCCAGCCAGGTGGCGGGCAGCACAGATACGCAGTATTTT,TRBV7-2,-,-,TRBJ2-3
CASRTGVVAKHRGAVF,TGTGCCAGCCGGACAGGGGTTGTGGCGAAACACCGGGGAGCTGTTTTT,TRBV11-2,TRBD1,-,TRBJ2-2
CASSFLTSYEQYF,TGTGCCAGCAGTTTTCTAACCTCCTACGAGCAGTACTTC,TRBV7-9,-,once,TRBJ2-7
CASSDHRSEEKLFF,TGTGCCAGCAGTGACCACAGGAGTGAGGAAAAACTGTTTTTT,TRBV2,-,few,TRBJ1-4
CASSSSGAGGRETQYF,TGTGCCAGCAGCTCCTCGGGAGCGGGGGGGCGAGAGACCCAGTACTTC,TRBV7-9,TRBD2,once,TRBJ2-5
CASSLQGRSGQPQHF,TGTGCCAGCAGCTTACAGGGGCGGAGCGGTCAGCCCCAGCATTTT,TRBV7-2,-,-,TRBJ1-5
CASSGGTNEKLFF,TGTGCCAGCAGCGGGGGTACTAATGAAAAACTGTTTTTT,TRBV27,-,once,TRBJ1-4
CASSPGTGMNTEAFF,TGTGCCAGCAGTCCCGGGACAGGTATGAACACTGAAGCTTTCTTT,TRBV6-5,TRBD1,-,TRBJ1-1
CASGPGGGEAYNEQFF,TGTGCTAGTGGTCCTGGAGGGGGGGAGGCTTACAATGAGCAGTTCTTC,TRBV12-5,-,-,TRBJ2-1